One T cell receptor (beta chain) is described in this entry. Its target is unknown. From blood CD8+ and CD4+ T cells, TCR beta sequences were generated. Patients with stable or active relapsing-remitting disease, all of them treatment-naive, made up the multiple sclerosis controls. This sample is drawn from a study of CD8 T cells in Susac syndrome. Overall study results and limits: It was acknowledged in the study that the number of individuals who were included in its TCR sequencing and HLA analysis was relatively small.

The authors reverse transcribed about 0.5 to 1 ug RNA with random hexamers. Amplification of TCR beta CDR3 was carried out by immunoSEQ multiplex PCR, which covered 54 Vbeta and 13 Jbeta segments. From the immunoSEQ multiplex PCR reads, TCRdb called clonotypes with MiXCR, one entry per CDR3 protein. The sample has some 52,000 distinct CDR3 sequences, approximately 93% seen once. J was trimmed by 4 bases and V by 5 bases; bases with no gene match: 6. Looked up from germline, CDR1 is SGDLS and CDR2 is YYNGEE. This CDR3 has 15 residues. The TCR sequence derives from a human donor with multiple sclerosis. The specimen sequenced was CD8+ T cells from PBMCs. This chain links TRBV9 with TRBJ2-3; 11 nucleotides match TRBD2. The CDR3 DNA sequence: TGTGCCAGCAGTTTTAGCGGGGGGGAAGCAGATACGCAGTATTTT. Translation gives CASSFSGGEADTQYF.